Below, 9 T cell receptor beta chains from the same sample are listed, as sequenced in a study of Ad26.COV2.S vaccination and SARS-CoV-2 variants. Specified treatment: 15 to 20 received Ad26.COV2.S at low or high dose, single or two shots; roughly 5 received placebo; per-sample allocation not given. It was on day 63 after the first vaccine or placebo injection that samples were taken. Assay used: immunoSEQ multiplex PCR; TCRdb lists only in-frame clones, some missing. The repertoire consists of 350,000 to 500,000 clones, with 90% occurring once and the leading ten covering under 4.5%. Here the sequenced sample was peripheral blood, taken in a trial of Ad26.COV2.S vaccine versus placebo. The receptors come from a person aged 18-65 years who received the Ad26.COV2.S COVID-19 vaccine or a placebo.

The J gene is TRBJ2-3, the V gene TRBV5-1, with 8 bases aligning to TRBD1. CDR1 and CDR2 (germline): SGHRS, YFSETQ. The CDR3 sequence is 15 residues long. After removal of 0 bases from V and 6 bases from J, the junction contained 6 bases not matched to a gene. The CDR3 spells CASSLARGRLDTQYF. The CDR3 DNA is TGCGCCAGCAGCTTGGCCAGGGGGCGTTTGGATACGCAGTATTTT.

V usage is TRBV4-2 and J usage is TRBJ1-3; no reliable D call. V was pared by 1 base and J by 2 bases, with 12 bases between. This CDR3 is 16 amino acids long. The germline gives CDR1 LGHNA, CDR2 YNFKEQ. The CDR3 nucleotides are TGTGCCAGCAGCCAAGCGCTCCCTGAGACTGGAAACACCATATATTTT. Protein product: CASSQALPETGNTIYF.

J is TRBJ1-2 and V is TRBV5-8; D is possibly TRBD1 (5 bases). Germline CDR1 and CDR2: SGHTS and YDEGEE. The CDR3 spans 14 residues. Trimming removed 3 bases from V and 5 bases from J, with 14 bases in between. In DNA form, the CDR3 reads TGTGCCAGCAGCTCACCGGGACTTGTATATGGCTACACCTTC. The encoded protein is CASSSPGLVYGYTF.

This clone occurred once. The J gene is TRBJ2-7, the V gene TRBV12-3 or TRBV12-4, with 7 bases that match TRBD2. The junction had 5 bases not matched to a gene; V was cut back by 5 bases and J by 7 bases. The CDR3 is 12 amino acids. The CDR3 here is CASSPGLEEQYF. For the CDR3, the DNA is TGTGCCAGCAGTCCCGGACTAGAAGAGCAGTACTTC.

This chain links TRBV27 with TRBJ2-7, with D perhaps TRBD1 or TRBD2 (5 bases each). The germline V gene encodes CDR1 MNHEY and CDR2 SMNVEV (reference sequence). The CDR3 runs 15 residues. V was trimmed by 2 bases and J by 0 bases, leaving 11 bases between them. CDR3 nucleotide sequence: TGTGCCAGCAGTTTAATGGGGGAAGCCTCCTACGAGCAGTACTTC. Its protein is CASSLMGEASYEQYF.

This chain connects TRBV12-3 or TRBV12-4 to TRBJ1-2; D is uncertain. This CDR3 has 13 residues. V was pared by 6 bases and J by 1 base, with 9 bases between. Written as DNA, the CDR3 is TGTGCCAGCAGCCCCGGGATTAACTATGGCTACACCTTC. Its translation is CASSPGINYGYTF.

The gene calls are TRBV15 and TRBJ2-7; the D is unclear. CDR1 and CDR2 (germline): LNHNV, YYDKDF (reference sequence). The CDR3 is made up of 16 amino acids. The V and J ends lost 0 bases and 3 bases respectively, with 15 bases between them. Here the CDR3 reads CATSRDLSTTIYEQYF. CDR3 coding DNA: TGTGCCACCAGCAGAGATCTGAGTACGACCATCTACGAGCAGTACTTC.

This clone was counted between two and nine times. This rearrangement joins TRBV7-9 to TRBJ2-7; 7 positions agree with TRBD1. The V and J ends lost 3 bases and 5 bases, in that order; junction bases with no gene match: 22. There are 19 residues in the CDR3. Germline V lookup: CDR1 SEHNR, CDR2 FQNEAQ (reference sequence). CDR3 residues: CASSFYLSLGDRVGHEQYF. Here the CDR3 DNA reads TGTGCCAGCAGCTTTTATCTCAGTCTCGGCGACAGGGTCGGCCACGAGCAGTACTTC.

The V gene is TRBV28, the J gene TRBJ2-4, with 8 bases identical to TRBD2. The junction had 7 bases not matched to a gene; V was cut back by 3 bases and J by 3 bases. The CDR3 spans 16 residues. Germline V lookup: CDR1 MDHEN, CDR2 SYDVKM. The CDR3 region has the DNA TGTGCCAGCAGTTTTTGGAGCGGGAGTGACAAAAACATTCAGTACTTC. This translates into CASSFWSGSDKNIQYF.